Following are 30 T cell receptor beta chains from one sample sequenced in a study of T cells in localized non-small cell lung cancer. Clones were sequenced by immunoSEQ multiplex PCR, and TCRdb holds only the in-frame ones, with some missing. The table shows under 3,500 clones, with roughly 31% occurring only once. The sample was lung tumor tissue, taken before any cancer treatment. Receptors were obtained from a man aged 40 to 69 with stage II squamous cell lung carcinoma.

This clone was picked up a small number of times. V usage is TRBV30 and J usage is TRBJ1-5; D is possibly TRBD1 (5 bases). V was clipped by 5 bases and J by 2 bases, with 10 bases between them. This CDR3 has 13 residues. The germline V gene has CDR1 GTSNPN and CDR2 SVGIG (reference sequence). The CDR3 DNA sequence: TGTGCCTGGGCAGGGAGGCGCAATCAGCCCCAGCATTTT. Amino acids: CAWAGRRNQPQHF.

The chain is built from TRBV10-2 and TRBJ1-3, with a tentative D call TRBD1 (5 bases). Germline CDR1 reads WSHSY; CDR2 reads SAAADI. V lost 1 base and J 6 bases, leaving 22 bases between the germline ends. The CDR3 runs to 18 residues. The CDR3 protein is CASSELPRPGTEENTIYF. The CDR3 DNA reads as TGCGCCAGCAGTGAGTTACCCAGACCCGGGACGGAGGAAAACACCATATATTTT.

The chain combines TRBV28 with TRBJ2-5; 7 nucleotides match TRBD2. The V segment lost 5 bases and the J segment 5 bases; nucleotides outside the gene matches: 11. In germline, CDR1 is MDHEN, CDR2 SYDVKM. This CDR3 is 15 amino acids long. The CDR3 region is CASSPPSGKGETQYF. For the CDR3, the DNA is TGTGCCAGCAGTCCCCCCAGCGGGAAGGGCGAGACCCAGTACTTC.

Concerning this clone itself: Germline is not matched at one junction end, which may reflect a read error. V usage is TRBV18 and J usage is TRBJ2-5; no firm D call. Germline CDR1 reads KGHSH; CDR2 reads LQKENI. This CDR3 has 12 residues. The DNA for the CDR3 is TGTGCCAGCCCACCGTTACTAGAGACCCAGTACTTC. Protein sequence: CASPPLLETQYF.

This clone was counted a few times. The chain combines TRBV6-8 with TRBJ2-7, with 7 bases aligning to TRBD2. The CDR3 consists of 16 residues. CDR1 is MNHGY and CDR2 is SAAAGT in the germline V gene. The V gene end was trimmed by 8 bases and the J gene end by 3 bases; junction bases not matched to a gene: 16. The CDR3 DNA sequence: TGTGCCAGCGGTGATCAAAGCGGGGAAAGTTACTACGAGCAGTACTTC. As protein: CASGDQSGESYYEQYF.

The chain joins TRBV6-4 to TRBJ1-2; D unclear. Germline-derived CDR1 and CDR2 are MRHNA and SNTAGT. V gave up 3 bases and J gave up 6 bases, with 5 bases separating them. This CDR3 is 11 amino acids long. CDR3 DNA: TGTGCCAGCAGTGATGGGAATGGCTACACCTTC. This encodes CASSDGNGYTF.

This clone was detected only a few times. This CDR3 reads CASSGGKGAIYGYTF. In nucleotides, the CDR3 is TGTGCCAGCAGTGGGGGGAAAGGCGCCATCTATGGCTACACCTTC. This rearrangement joins TRBV28 to TRBJ1-2; D may be TRBD1 (5 bases). There are 15 residues in the CDR3. Trimming removed 5 bases at V and 4 bases at J, with 17 bases between. Germline lookup yields CDR1 MDHEN and CDR2 SYDVKM.

This clone was found a few times. The V and J genes are TRBV6-8 and TRBJ1-1; D call uncertain. The V gene lost 4 bases and the J gene lost 6 bases, with 12 bases spanning the gap. The CDR3 is made up of 13 amino acids. CDR1 and CDR2 (germline): MNHGY, SAAAGT. CDR3 protein: CASSFPGGPEAFF. As DNA, the CDR3 is TGTGCCAGCAGTTTCCCGGGAGGGCCTGAAGCTTTCTTT.

The chain recombines TRBV18 with TRBJ2-7; the match to TRBD2 covers 8 bases. V gave up 3 bases and J gave up 3 bases; unmatched junction bases: 7. The CDR3 sequence is 15 residues long. CDR1 and CDR2 from the germline V gene are KGHSH and LQKENI. The CDR3, as DNA: TGTGCCAGCTCACCTCCCGGGGGGGAGATCTACGAGCAGTACTTC. Translating gives CASSPPGGEIYEQYF.

Relative to its sample, this clone is medium-sized (0.01 to 0.1%). The chain combines TRBV6-8 with TRBJ1-1, with D tentatively TRBD1 (5 bases). Trimming removed 10 bases at V and 2 bases at J, with 17 bases between. This CDR3 comprises 14 residues. Germline V gene sequence: CDR1 MNHGY, CDR2 SAAAGT. CDR3 DNA: TGTGCCACCTCGCACTACAGGCGAAACACTGAAGCTTTCTTT. This sequence encodes CATSHYRRNTEAFF.

The chain links TRBV18 to TRBJ2-1, with D possibly matching TRBD2 (6 bases). The length of the CDR3 is 14 residues. CDR1 KGHSH and CDR2 LQKENI come from the germline V gene. The germline V and J ends were trimmed by 1 base and 5 bases, with 9 bases remaining between them. The CDR3: CASSPRGDHNEQFF. DNA for the CDR3: TGTGCCAGCTCACCACGGGGGGATCACAATGAGCAGTTCTTC.

This chain connects TRBV18 to TRBJ1-1; D is ambiguous. V lost 6 bases to trimming and J lost 1 base, with 9 bases between them. The CDR3 spans 13 residues. CDR1 and CDR2 (germline): KGHSH, LQKENI. The chain's CDR3 is CASSPMGNTEAFF. DNA of the CDR3: TGTGCCAGCTCGCCAATGGGGAACACTGAAGCTTTCTTT.

This clone was found a few times. This chain connects TRBV6-8 to TRBJ1-6; 7 bases are a match to TRBD1. This CDR3 is built from 12 residues. The germline V gene encodes CDR1 MNHGY and CDR2 SAAAGT. The J segment lost 15 bases and the V segment lost 5 bases, leaving 7 bases of the junction unmatched. CDR3 sequence (DNA): TGTGCCAGCAGTCCGCGACAGGGACTCCTCCACTTT. As protein: CASSPRQGLLHF.

The chain couples TRBV6-8 to TRBJ2-3; 8 bases are shared with TRBD1. Per the germline V gene, CDR1 is MNHGY and CDR2 is SAAAGT. CDR3 length equals 18 residues. The V and J ends lost 10 bases and 4 bases, in that order; junction bases with no gene match: 22. CDR3 nucleotide sequence: TGTGCCATCAGCTCCGGGACAGGTGAACGGGAGAACCCAGATACGCAGTATTTT. This translates into CAISSGTGERENPDTQYF.

The chain combines TRBV11-3 with TRBJ2-7, with 8 bases lining up with TRBD2. Per germline, CDR1 SGHNT and CDR2 YENEEA. V trimming: 5 bases; J trimming: 4 bases; junction bases outside the gene matches: 10. This CDR3 comprises 15 residues. CDR3 sequence: CASSRTGRGNYEQYF. As DNA, the CDR3 is TGTGCCAGCAGCCGAACCGGGAGGGGGAATTACGAGCAGTACTTC.

This chain joins TRBV19 and TRBJ1-5; D is ambiguous. The germline gives CDR1 LNHDA, CDR2 SQIVND (reference sequence). V was clipped by 8 bases and J by 4 bases, with 15 bases between them. The length of the CDR3 is 14 residues. The CDR3: CASRLMGQNQPQHF. The CDR3 DNA follows: TGTGCCAGTCGACTGATGGGTCAAAATCAGCCCCAGCATTTT.

V usage is TRBV9 and J usage is TRBJ2-7; D is undetermined. Germline V gene data show CDR1 as SGDLS and CDR2 as YYNGEE. This CDR3 contains 13 residues. V gave up 4 bases and J gave up 5 bases, with 13 bases separating them. Here the CDR3 reads CASSRELIHEQYF. The CDR3 region has the DNA TGTGCCAGCAGCCGTGAGTTGATCCACGAGCAGTACTTC.

This clone occurred a few times. The chain has TRBV6-8 and TRBJ1-4; the D gene is possibly TRBD1 (5 bases). The CDR3 covers 13 residues. The V end was cut by 4 bases, the J end by 6 bases, with 9 bases between. Germline V lookup: CDR1 MNHGY, CDR2 SAAAGT. CDR3 region: CASSSQGDEKLFF. For the CDR3, the DNA is TGTGCCAGCAGTTCCCAGGGTGATGAAAAACTGTTTTTT.

This clone was found a few times. J is TRBJ2-1 and V is TRBV7-5; TRBD2 is taken as the D call from the table, unchecked against the DNA. TRBV7-5 is classified as a pseudogene. This CDR3 has 17 amino acids. The CDR3 DNA reads TGTGCCAGCAGCTTAATGGGCGGGACCTACTCCTACAATGAGCAGTTCTTC. It codes for CASSLMGGTYSYNEQFF.

The gene calls are TRBV19 and TRBJ1-5; TRBD1 matches 8 bases. Trimming took 7 bases from V and 0 from J; bases not matched to a gene: 5. Germline CDR1 is LNHDA and CDR2 is SQIVND (reference sequence). The CDR3 is made up of 15 amino acids. This chain's CDR3 is CASNPTGDSNQPQHF. Here the CDR3 DNA reads TGTGCCAGTAACCCGACAGGGGATAGCAATCAGCCCCAGCATTTT.

The chain recombines TRBV29-1 with TRBJ1-2; TRBD1 matches at 7 bases. Germline V gene sequence: CDR1 SQVTM, CDR2 ANQGSEA. Trimming took 4 bases from V and 4 from J; bases not matched to a gene: 6. The CDR3 has 13 amino acids. The CDR3 nucleotides read TGCAGCGTTGCTACAGGGGCCGCCTATGGCTACACCTTC. This sequence encodes CSVATGAAYGYTF.

J is TRBJ1-6 and V is TRBV5-1; D uncertain. Trimming pared 1 base from V and 6 bases from J, leaving 17 bases between. The germline CDR1 and CDR2 sequences are SGHRS and YFSETQ. The CDR3 extends over 17 amino acids. CDR3 bases: TGCGCCAGCAGCTTGAATCCCGGACCGAGTCTTAATTCACCCCTCCACTTT. Translation gives CASSLNPGPSLNSPLHF.

This chain connects TRBV29-1 to TRBJ2-1; 12 bases map to TRBD2. This CDR3 contains 17 residues. V trimming: 0 bases; J trimming: 6 bases; junction bases outside the gene matches: 9. The germline CDR1 and CDR2 sequences are SQVTM and ANQGSEA. For the CDR3, the DNA is TGCAGCGTTGAAGATGGGGCTAGCGGGAGGGCGGGCAATGAGCAGTTCTTC. It is translated as CSVEDGASGRAGNEQFF.

This rearrangement joins TRBV28 to TRBJ2-7, with a weak D call TRBD2 (7 bases). CDR1 and CDR2 from the germline V gene are MDHEN and SYDVKM. The CDR3 runs 15 residues. V was trimmed by 5 bases and J by 4 bases, leaving 18 bases between them. This CDR3 is CASSGAGTPTYEQYF. The CDR3 DNA reads as TGTGCCAGCAGTGGAGCGGGGACACCTACTTACGAGCAGTACTTC.

This clone was counted a single time. The chain employs TRBV25-1 and TRBJ1-5, with a tentative D call TRBD1 (6 bases). Germline values: CDR1 MGHDK, CDR2 SYGVNS. The CDR3 runs 15 residues. Trimming left V 3 bases short and J 4 bases short, with 13 bases between. CDR3 sequence: CASSDTGGWNQPQHF. In nucleotides, the CDR3 is TGTGCCAGCAGTGATACCGGGGGCTGGAATCAGCCCCAGCATTTT.

In this sample, this clone is medium-sized. The chain combines TRBV9 with TRBJ2-2; D gene uncertain. The ends were cut back, 5 bases at V and 6 bases at J, with 14 bases in the middle. This CDR3 has 14 residues. The germline V gene encodes CDR1 SGDLS and CDR2 YYNGEE. CDR3 residues: CASSETLVSGELFF. In DNA form, the CDR3 reads TGTGCCAGCAGTGAAACACTGGTGTCCGGGGAGCTGTTTTTT.

This clone has more than one count but fewer than ten. The chain combines TRBV30 with TRBJ2-7; no definite D call. The length of the CDR3 is 15 residues. Trimming left V 0 bases short and J 4 bases short, with 16 bases between. CDR1 and CDR2 from the germline V gene are GTSNPN and SVGIG (reference sequence). The CDR3 loop is CAWSVGVGASYEQYF. The CDR3 coding sequence is TGTGCCTGGAGTGTAGGTGTAGGAGCCTCGTACGAGCAGTACTTC.

The chain joins TRBV5-1 to TRBJ2-2; TRBD1 aligns across 8 bases. Germline V gene lookup returns CDR1 SGHRS and CDR2 YFSETQ. The CDR3 spans 14 residues. V shed 7 bases and J 5 bases; nucleotides not matched to a gene: 7. The CDR3 region is CASGGTGRTGELFF. In nucleotides, the CDR3 is TGCGCCAGCGGGGGGACAGGTCGGACCGGGGAGCTGTTTTTT.

This clone was found a few times. The chain employs TRBV1 and TRBJ2-3; the DNA was not compared with TRBD2, the D call given in the table. TRBV1 is given as a pseudogene. This CDR3 region has 16 residues. CDR3 region: CASSQTGLVSTDTQYF. In DNA, the CDR3 is TGCGCCAGCAGCCAAACGGGACTAGTTAGCACAGATACGCAGTATTTT.

By sample share, this clone is medium-sized. V usage is TRBV4-1 and J usage is TRBJ2-1, with 7 positions matching TRBD1. V gave up 2 bases and J gave up 5 bases; unmatched junction bases: 12. In germline, CDR1 is MGHRA, CDR2 YSYEKL. The CDR3 totals 17 residues. The CDR3 here is CASSQPTGVGVHNEQFF. The CDR3 DNA sequence: TGCGCCAGCAGCCAACCCACAGGGGTCGGTGTCCACAATGAGCAGTTCTTC.